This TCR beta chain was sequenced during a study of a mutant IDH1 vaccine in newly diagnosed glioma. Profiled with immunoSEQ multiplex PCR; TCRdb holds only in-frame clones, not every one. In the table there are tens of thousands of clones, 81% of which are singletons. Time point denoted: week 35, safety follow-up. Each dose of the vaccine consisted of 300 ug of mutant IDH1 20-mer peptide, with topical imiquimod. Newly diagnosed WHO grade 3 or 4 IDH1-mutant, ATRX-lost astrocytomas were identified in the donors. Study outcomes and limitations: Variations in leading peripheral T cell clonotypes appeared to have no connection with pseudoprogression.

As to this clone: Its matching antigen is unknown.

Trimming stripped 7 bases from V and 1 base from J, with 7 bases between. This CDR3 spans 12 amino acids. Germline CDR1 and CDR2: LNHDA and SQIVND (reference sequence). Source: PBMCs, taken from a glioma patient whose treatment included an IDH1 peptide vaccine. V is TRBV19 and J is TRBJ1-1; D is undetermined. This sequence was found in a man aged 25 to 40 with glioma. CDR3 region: CASTAGNTEAFF. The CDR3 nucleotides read TGTGCCAGTACCGCAGGGAACACTGAAGCTTTCTTT.